These 26 T cell receptor beta chains originate from one sample sequenced in a study of blood T cell repertoires in COVID-19. The repertoire was sequenced with immunoSEQ multiplex PCR; TCRdb's copy has only in-frame clones and lacks some. In the table there are approximately 25,000 clones, 82% of which are singletons. The sample consisted of peripheral blood. Source of these receptors: a human donor in a cohort sampled during active COVID-19.

The V call is TRBV28, the J call TRBJ2-7, with D tentatively TRBD2 (6 bases). Trimming took off 5 bases at V and 0 bases at J, with 14 bases between the two ends. The CDR3 consists of 15 residues. Germline V gene data show CDR1 as MDHEN and CDR2 as SYDVKM. The CDR3 DNA reads as TGTGCCAGCAGTAAGCCAGGGACTGCCTCCTACGAGCAGTACTTC. Translating gives CASSKPGTASYEQYF.

The chain couples TRBV2 to TRBJ1-6; the match to TRBD1 covers 7 bases. Germline CDR1 reads SNHLY; CDR2 reads FYNNEI. There are 14 residues in the CDR3. Germline trimming cut 8 bases from V and 7 bases from J; bases unmatched to any gene: 8. CDR3 loop: CASRKGQANSPLHF. As DNA, the CDR3 is TGTGCCAGCCGAAAAGGACAGGCCAATTCACCCCTCCACTTT.

This sequence joins TRBV7-3 and TRBJ1-2; possibly TRBD1 for D (6 bases). V was pared by 4 bases and J by 14 bases, with 20 bases between. The CDR3 is 13 residues long. Germline V gene sequence: CDR1 SGHTA, CDR2 FQGTGA. CDR3 residues: CASSSGQPWEKTF. The CDR3 region has the DNA TGTGCCAGCAGCTCAGGACAGCCCTGGGAGAAAACCTTC.

The chain links TRBV12-3 or TRBV12-4 to TRBJ2-7; 8 positions agree with TRBD2. CDR3 length: 13 residues. With 8 bases clipped from V and 3 bases from J, the junction kept 6 bases outside the gene matches. The chain's CDR3 is CASGQGLVYEQYF. In DNA, the CDR3 is TGTGCCAGCGGTCAGGGACTAGTCTACGAGCAGTACTTC.

This clone was detected only once. This chain joins TRBV5-4 and TRBJ2-3; 13 positions agree with TRBD2. This CDR3 spans 16 amino acids. V shed 4 bases and J 0 bases; nucleotides not matched to a gene: 2. Germline V gene lookup returns CDR1 SGHNT and CDR2 YYREEE (reference sequence). CDR3: CASSQGLAGSTDTQYF. In nucleotides, the CDR3 is TGTGCCAGCAGCCAGGGACTAGCGGGAAGCACAGATACGCAGTATTTT.

The V gene is TRBV10-3, the J gene TRBJ1-1, with unresolved D. With 7 bases removed from V and 4 bases from J, the gap between germline ends came to 10 bases. CDR3 length equals 12 residues. Germline CDR1 and CDR2: ENHRY and SYGVKD. The CDR3 sequence is CAIKEASTEAFF. CDR3 DNA sequence: TGTGCCATCAAGGAGGCGAGCACTGAAGCTTTCTTT.

The chain links TRBV4-3 to TRBJ1-1, with D possibly being TRBD1 (5 bases). The CDR3 is made up of 13 amino acids. Germline values: CDR1 LGHNA, CDR2 YSLEER. The V end was cut by 5 bases, the J end by 12 bases, with 19 bases between. CDR3 region: CASSLATAGQTFF. CDR3 coding DNA: TGCGCCAGCAGCTTGGCCACGGCAGGGCAAACTTTCTTT.

This clone was seen once. The chain carries TRBV21-1 and TRBJ2-7; the D call of TRBD2 is as the table states it, not checked on the DNA. TRBV21-1 is shown as a pseudogene. This CDR3 comprises 14 residues. The CDR3 nucleotides read TGTGCCAGCAGCAAATGGATGTCGACTTACGAGCAGTACTTC. The encoded protein is CASSKWMSTYEQYF.

The chain has TRBV7-2 and TRBJ1-1, with a weak D call TRBD1 (5 bases). Germline lookup yields CDR1 SGHTA and CDR2 FQGNSA. V shed 4 bases and J shed 1 base, with 10 bases lying between them. The CDR3 runs to 14 residues. The CDR3 DNA is TGTGCCAGCAGCTGGATTGGGGCGAACACTGAAGCTTTCTTT. Its protein product is CASSWIGANTEAFF.

The rearrangement joins TRBV19 to TRBJ1-4, with D uncertain. Germline-derived CDR1 and CDR2 are LNHDA and SQIVND (reference sequence). V was pared by 6 bases and J by 7 bases, with 18 bases between. This CDR3 is built from 15 residues. Here the CDR3 DNA reads TGTGCCAGTAGAGATTTGGGCCCGGAGGGTGAAAAACTGTTTTTT. It encodes CASRDLGPEGEKLFF.

This clone is labeled large (0.1 to 1%). This rearrangement joins TRBV19 to TRBJ1-1, with unresolved D. Trimming shortened V by 8 bases and J by 4 bases, and 17 bases separated the two germline ends. The germline gives CDR1 LNHDA, CDR2 SQIVND (reference sequence). The CDR3 totals 14 residues. The CDR3, as DNA: TGTGCCAGTGCGTTCGGACGGGGTAGCACTGAAGCTTTCTTT. It codes for CASAFGRGSTEAFF.

V is TRBV3-1 (or the pseudogene TRBV3-2) and J is TRBJ2-7, with 10 bases fitting TRBD1. Germline V lookup: CDR1 LGHDT, CDR2 YNNKEL (reference sequence). The trim removed 5 bases at V and 1 base at J, leaving 8 bases unmatched. The CDR3 totals 16 residues. The CDR3 DNA is TGTGCCAGCAGCACATCGGACAGGGGGAGATCCTACGAGCAGTACTTC. Its protein product is CASSTSDRGRSYEQYF.

The chain recombines TRBV24-1 with TRBJ2-1; 9 nucleotides align to TRBD1. The germline V gene has CDR1 KGHDR and CDR2 SFDVKD. Trimming cost V 5 bases and J 4 bases; bases outside gene matches: 2. This CDR3 is 14 amino acids long. The CDR3 region is CATSGTGDYNEQFF. Written as DNA, the CDR3 is TGTGCCACCAGTGGGACAGGGGATTACAATGAGCAGTTCTTC.

The chain couples TRBV19 to TRBJ1-5; D is possibly TRBD1 (6 bases). Germline lookup yields CDR1 LNHDA and CDR2 SQIVND (reference sequence). The CDR3 extends over 15 amino acids. V was cut by 1 base and J by 5 bases, with 12 bases left in between. The chain's CDR3 is CASSIVGTLDQPQHF. Written as DNA, the CDR3 is TGTGCCAGTAGTATAGTCGGGACATTGGATCAGCCCCAGCATTTT. Combining the CDR3 with reference TRBV19 and TRBJ1-5 gives the whole variable domain DGGITQSPKYLFRKEGQNVTLSCEQNLNHDAMYWYRQDPGQGLRLIYYSQIVNDFQKGDIAEGYSVSREKKESFPLTVTSAQKNPTAFYLCASSIVGTLDQPQHFGDGTRLSIL.

The chain employs TRBV28 and TRBJ2-5, with TRBD1 matching over 7 bases. The CDR3 runs 16 residues. Germline loops: CDR1 MDHEN, CDR2 SYDVKM. V shed 5 bases, J shed 1 base, and the junction held 10 bases outside the gene matches. The CDR3 protein is CASSGYRTGFQETQYF. The CDR3 DNA is TGTGCCAGCAGTGGCTACAGGACAGGTTTCCAAGAGACCCAGTACTTC.

This rearrangement joins TRBV3-1 (or the pseudogene TRBV3-2) to TRBJ2-4; possibly TRBD1 for D (7 bases). CDR3 size: 17 residues. V was shortened by 2 bases and J by 0 bases, with 14 bases between the two germline ends. The germline gives CDR1 LGHDT, CDR2 YNNKEL (reference sequence). CDR3 sequence (DNA): TGTGCCAGCAGCCAATTGTCAGGGGGGCTAGCCAAAAACATTCAGTACTTC. Translating it yields CASSQLSGGLAKNIQYF.

In its sample, this clone was seen once. The chain has TRBV29-1 and TRBJ2-6; possibly TRBD2 for D (5 bases). Germline CDR1 reads SQVTM; CDR2 reads ANQGSEA. The CDR3 consists of 13 residues. The V gene lost 7 bases and the J gene lost 2 bases, with 9 bases spanning the gap. The CDR3 spells CSGRGAGANVLTF. The CDR3 DNA reads TGCAGCGGCCGGGGTGCTGGGGCCAACGTCCTGACTTTC.

This clone was counted a few times. The rearrangement uses TRBV2 and TRBJ1-1; D possibly corresponds to TRBD1 (6 bases). The CDR3 runs 13 residues. The germline V gene has CDR1 SNHLY and CDR2 FYNNEI. Deletions cut 4 bases from V and 1 base from J, with 7 bases between. This CDR3 is CASSAGENTEAFF. The CDR3 DNA sequence: TGTGCCAGCAGTGCAGGGGAGAACACTGAAGCTTTCTTT.

The table lists this clone with a few counts. The rearrangement joins TRBV11-2 to TRBJ1-6; D is undetermined. This CDR3 has 15 residues. Germline V lookup: CDR1 SGHAT, CDR2 FQNNGV. V dropped 6 bases and J dropped 1 base, with 10 bases sitting between them. DNA of the CDR3: TGTGCCAGCAGGCCTGCGGGATCCTATAATTCACCCCTCCACTTT. Its translation: CASRPAGSYNSPLHF.

The chain employs TRBV10-3 and TRBJ2-5, with 11 bases identical to TRBD2. Germline CDR1 is ENHRY and CDR2 is SYGVKD. The CDR3 is made up of 17 amino acids. The V and J ends lost 3 bases and 3 bases, in that order; junction bases with no gene match: 9. DNA of the CDR3: TGTGCCATCAGTGACCCTGGTAGCGGGAGGGGTAAAGAGACCCAGTACTTC. This gives the protein CAISDPGSGRGKETQYF.

The rearrangement uses TRBV7-9 and TRBJ2-1, with TRBD2 matching over 9 bases. This CDR3 has 17 residues. Germline V gives CDR1 SEHNR, CDR2 FQNEAQ (reference sequence). V gave up 1 base and J gave up 1 base; unmatched junction bases: 5. DNA of the CDR3: TGTGCCAGCAGCTTAGTAGCGGGAGCTTGGTCCTACAATGAGCAGTTCTTC. Translation: CASSLVAGAWSYNEQFF.

A remark on this clone: One end of the junction fails to match germline, which may point to a read error. The chain joins TRBV19 to TRBJ1-2; no definite D call. The V gene's germline CDR1 is LNHDA and CDR2 SQIVND (reference sequence). The CDR3 covers 14 residues. CDR3: CASSETGSYYGHTF. The CDR3 DNA reads TGTGCCAGTAGTGAGACCGGGTCATATTATGGCCACACCTTC.

This rearrangement joins TRBV19 to TRBJ2-5; the D gene is possibly TRBD1 (5 bases). CDR1 and CDR2 (germline): LNHDA, SQIVND (reference sequence). V was cut by 5 bases and J by 4 bases, with 8 bases left in between. This CDR3 region has 12 residues. The CDR3 sequence: CASSPRAETQYF. The CDR3 nucleotides are TGTGCCAGTAGTCCCAGGGCAGAGACCCAGTACTTC.

The J gene is TRBJ2-3, the V gene TRBV14, with 9 bases identical to TRBD1. Losses at the gene ends were 4 bases for V and 7 bases for J; bases not matched to a gene: 18. CDR3 length equals 18 residues. The V gene's germline CDR1 is SGHDN and CDR2 FVKESK. CDR3 bases: TGTGCCAGCAGCCTCGATTTCCTACAGGGGGCTCCCCGCAATACGCAGTATTTT. It is translated as CASSLDFLQGAPRNTQYF.

V usage is TRBV30 and J usage is TRBJ1-1, with 7 positions matching TRBD1. This CDR3 region has 13 residues. Germline assignment: CDR1 GTSNPN and CDR2 SVGIG (reference sequence). With 3 bases clipped from V and 1 base from J, the junction kept 2 bases outside the gene matches. CDR3 in amino acids: CAWRTGPNTEAFF. CDR3 in DNA: TGTGCCTGGAGGACAGGGCCGAACACTGAAGCTTTCTTT.

This chain connects TRBV29-1 to TRBJ2-3; D remains unclear. V was trimmed by 5 bases and J by 6 bases, leaving 12 bases between them. CDR1 is SQVTM, CDR2 ANQGSEA, per germline. CDR3 size: 12 residues. As DNA, the CDR3 is TGCAGCGTTCCTTTAACTCCGGATACGCAGTATTTT. This sequence encodes CSVPLTPDTQYF.